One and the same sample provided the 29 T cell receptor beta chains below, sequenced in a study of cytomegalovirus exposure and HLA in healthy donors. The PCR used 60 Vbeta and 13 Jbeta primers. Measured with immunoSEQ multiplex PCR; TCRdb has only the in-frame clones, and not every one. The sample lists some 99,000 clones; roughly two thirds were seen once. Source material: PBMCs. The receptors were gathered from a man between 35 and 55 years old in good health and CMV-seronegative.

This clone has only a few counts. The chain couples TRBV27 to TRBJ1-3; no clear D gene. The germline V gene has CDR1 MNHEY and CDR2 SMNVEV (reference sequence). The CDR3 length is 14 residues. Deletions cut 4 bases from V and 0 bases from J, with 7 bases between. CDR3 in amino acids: CASSSAVSGNTIYF. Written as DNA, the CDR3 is TGTGCCAGCAGTTCAGCGGTCTCTGGAAACACCATATATTTT.

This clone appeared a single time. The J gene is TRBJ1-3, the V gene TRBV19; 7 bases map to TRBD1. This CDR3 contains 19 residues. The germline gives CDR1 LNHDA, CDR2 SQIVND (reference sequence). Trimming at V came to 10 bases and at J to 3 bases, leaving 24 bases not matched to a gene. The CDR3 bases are TGTGCCACCGCGAGTTCTGGGACAGCCAGCCTTTCTGGTGGAAACACCATATATTTT. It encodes CATASSGTASLSGGNTIYF.

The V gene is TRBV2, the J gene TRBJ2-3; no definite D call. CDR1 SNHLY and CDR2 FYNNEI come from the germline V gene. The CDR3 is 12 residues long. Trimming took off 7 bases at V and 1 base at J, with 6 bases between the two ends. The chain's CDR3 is CASTRGTDTQYF. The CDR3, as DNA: TGTGCCAGCACACGGGGCACAGATACGCAGTATTTT.

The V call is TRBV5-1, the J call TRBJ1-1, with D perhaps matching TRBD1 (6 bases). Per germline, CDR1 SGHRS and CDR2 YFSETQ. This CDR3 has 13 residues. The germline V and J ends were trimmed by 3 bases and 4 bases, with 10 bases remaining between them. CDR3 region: CASSYKQGTEAFF. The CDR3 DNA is TGCGCCAGCAGCTACAAACAGGGCACTGAAGCTTTCTTT.

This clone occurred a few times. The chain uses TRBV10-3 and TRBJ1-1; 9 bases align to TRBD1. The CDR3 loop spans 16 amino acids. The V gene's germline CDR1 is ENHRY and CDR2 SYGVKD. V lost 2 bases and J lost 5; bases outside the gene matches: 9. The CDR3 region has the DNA TGTGCCATCAGTGAGCCAAAGGGACAGGGAGAGACTGAAGCTTTCTTT. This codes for CAISEPKGQGETEAFF.

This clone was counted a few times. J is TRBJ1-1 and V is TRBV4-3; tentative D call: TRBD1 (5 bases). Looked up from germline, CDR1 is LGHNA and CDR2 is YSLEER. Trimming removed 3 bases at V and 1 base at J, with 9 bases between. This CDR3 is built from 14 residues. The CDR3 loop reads CASSHTGGNTEAFF. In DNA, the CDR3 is TGCGCCAGCAGCCATACCGGGGGGAACACTGAAGCTTTCTTT.

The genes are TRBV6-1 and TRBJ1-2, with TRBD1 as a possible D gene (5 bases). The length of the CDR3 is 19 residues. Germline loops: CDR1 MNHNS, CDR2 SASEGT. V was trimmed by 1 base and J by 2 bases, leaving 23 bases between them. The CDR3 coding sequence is TGTGCCAGCAGTGAAGTTGGTGGGGGTAGGGGAGGCACCAACTATGGCTACACCTTC. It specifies CASSEVGGGRGGTNYGYTF.

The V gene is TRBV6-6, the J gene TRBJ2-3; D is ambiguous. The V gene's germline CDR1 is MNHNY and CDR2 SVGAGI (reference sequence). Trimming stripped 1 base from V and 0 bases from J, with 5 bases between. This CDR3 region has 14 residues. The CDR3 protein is CASSYYGSTDTQYF. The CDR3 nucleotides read TGTGCCAGCAGTTACTACGGGAGCACAGATACGCAGTATTTT.

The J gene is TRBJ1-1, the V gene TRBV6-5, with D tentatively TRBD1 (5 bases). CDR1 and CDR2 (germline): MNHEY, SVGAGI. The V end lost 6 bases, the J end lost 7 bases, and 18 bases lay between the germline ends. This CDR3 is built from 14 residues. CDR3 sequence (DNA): TGTGCCAGCAGCCCTCCGACGGGGGTATTTGAAGCTTTCTTT. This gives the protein CASSPPTGVFEAFF.

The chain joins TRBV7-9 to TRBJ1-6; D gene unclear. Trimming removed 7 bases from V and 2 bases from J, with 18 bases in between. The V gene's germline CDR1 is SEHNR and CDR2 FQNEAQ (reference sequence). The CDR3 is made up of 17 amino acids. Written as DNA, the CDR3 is TGTGCCAGCACCAACGTCGAAGGGAGGACCTATAATTCACCCCTCCACTTT. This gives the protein CASTNVEGRTYNSPLHF.

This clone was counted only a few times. The CDR3 nucleotides are TGTGCCAGTAGTAGAGGGACAGATACGCAGTATTTT. Protein sequence: CASSRGTDTQYF. V is TRBV19 and J is TRBJ2-3; D might be TRBD2 (5 bases). Germline values: CDR1 LNHDA, CDR2 SQIVND (reference sequence). This CDR3 comprises 12 residues. V was pared by 4 bases and J by 3 bases, with 5 bases between.

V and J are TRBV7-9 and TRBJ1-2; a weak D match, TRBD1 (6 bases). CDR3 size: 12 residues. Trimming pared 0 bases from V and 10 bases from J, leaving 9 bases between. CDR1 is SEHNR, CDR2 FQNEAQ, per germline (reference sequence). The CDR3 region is CASSLARTDYTF. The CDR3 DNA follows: TGTGCCAGCAGCTTAGCACGGACAGACTACACCTTC.

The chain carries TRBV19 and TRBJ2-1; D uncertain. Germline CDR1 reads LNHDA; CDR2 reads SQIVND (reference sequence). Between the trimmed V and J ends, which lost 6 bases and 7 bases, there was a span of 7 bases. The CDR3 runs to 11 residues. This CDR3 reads CASRSLNEQFF. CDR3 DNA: TGTGCCAGTAGATCGTTAAATGAGCAGTTCTTC.

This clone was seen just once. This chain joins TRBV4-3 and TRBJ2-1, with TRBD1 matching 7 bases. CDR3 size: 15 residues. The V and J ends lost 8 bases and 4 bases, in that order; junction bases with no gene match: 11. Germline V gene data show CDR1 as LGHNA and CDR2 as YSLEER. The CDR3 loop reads CASQPWGQTYNEQFF. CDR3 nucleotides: TGCGCCAGCCAGCCGTGGGGACAGACTTACAATGAGCAGTTCTTC.

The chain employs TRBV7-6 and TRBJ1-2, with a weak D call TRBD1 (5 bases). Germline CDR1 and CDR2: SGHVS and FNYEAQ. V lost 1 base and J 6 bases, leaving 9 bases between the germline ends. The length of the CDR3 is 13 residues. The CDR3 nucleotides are TGTGCCAGCAGCTTAGGGGTAGGGGATGGCTACACCTTC. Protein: CASSLGVGDGYTF.

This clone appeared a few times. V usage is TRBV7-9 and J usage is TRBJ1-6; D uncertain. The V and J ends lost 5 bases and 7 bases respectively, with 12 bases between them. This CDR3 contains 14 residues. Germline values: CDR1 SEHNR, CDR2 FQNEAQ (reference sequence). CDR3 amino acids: CASSQDTANSPLHF. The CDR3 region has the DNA TGTGCCAGCAGCCAAGACACGGCCAATTCACCCCTCCACTTT.

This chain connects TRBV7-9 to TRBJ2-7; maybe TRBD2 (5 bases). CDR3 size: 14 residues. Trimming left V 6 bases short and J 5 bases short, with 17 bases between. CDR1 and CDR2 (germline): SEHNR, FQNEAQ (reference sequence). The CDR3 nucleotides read TGTGCCAGCAGTTCGAGGGCGGAGGACCACGAGCAGTACTTC. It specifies CASSSRAEDHEQYF.

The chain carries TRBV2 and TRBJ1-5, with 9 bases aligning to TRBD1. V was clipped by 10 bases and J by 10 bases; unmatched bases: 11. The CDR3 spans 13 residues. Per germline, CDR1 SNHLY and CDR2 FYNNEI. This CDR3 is CATRRDRDIPQHF. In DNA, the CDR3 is TGTGCCACACGTCGGGACAGGGACATTCCCCAGCATTTT.

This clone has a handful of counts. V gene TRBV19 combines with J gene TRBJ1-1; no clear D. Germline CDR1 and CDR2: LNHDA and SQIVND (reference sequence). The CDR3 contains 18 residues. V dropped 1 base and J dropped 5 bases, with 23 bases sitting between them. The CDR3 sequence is CASSIVWRRVGGGTEAFF. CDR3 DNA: TGTGCCAGTAGTATAGTATGGCGGAGGGTCGGCGGAGGTACTGAAGCTTTCTTT.

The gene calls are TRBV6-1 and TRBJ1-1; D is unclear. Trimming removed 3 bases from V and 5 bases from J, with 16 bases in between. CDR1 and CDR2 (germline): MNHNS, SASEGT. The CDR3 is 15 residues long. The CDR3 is CASSEYVTLITEAFF. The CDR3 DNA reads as TGTGCCAGCAGTGAGTATGTGACATTGATTACTGAAGCTTTCTTT.

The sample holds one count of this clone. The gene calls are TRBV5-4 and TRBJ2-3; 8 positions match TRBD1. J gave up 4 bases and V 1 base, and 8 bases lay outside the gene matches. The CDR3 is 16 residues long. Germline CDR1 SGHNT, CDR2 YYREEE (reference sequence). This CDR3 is CASSLSRGLNADTQYF. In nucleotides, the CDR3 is TGTGCCAGCAGCTTGAGCAGGGGGCTTAACGCAGATACGCAGTATTTT. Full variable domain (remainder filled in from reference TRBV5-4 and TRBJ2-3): ETGVTQSPTHLIKTRGQQVTLRCSSQSGHNTVSWYQQALGQGPQFIFQYYREEENGRGNFPPRFSGLQFPNYSSELNVNALELDDSALYLCASSLSRGLNADTQYFGPGTRLTVL.

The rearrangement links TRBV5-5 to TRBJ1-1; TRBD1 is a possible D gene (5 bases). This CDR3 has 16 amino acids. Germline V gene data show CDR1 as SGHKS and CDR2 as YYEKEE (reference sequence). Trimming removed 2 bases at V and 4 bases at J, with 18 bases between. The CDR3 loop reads CASSFYGGTGFTEAFF. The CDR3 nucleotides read TGTGCCAGCAGCTTTTACGGGGGAACTGGATTCACTGAAGCTTTCTTT.

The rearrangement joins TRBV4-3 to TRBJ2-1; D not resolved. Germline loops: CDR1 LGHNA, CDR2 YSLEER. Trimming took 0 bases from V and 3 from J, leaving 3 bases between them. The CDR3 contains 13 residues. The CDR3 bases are TGCGCCAGCAGCCAAGACCTCTACAATGAGCAGTTCTTC. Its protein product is CASSQDLYNEQFF.

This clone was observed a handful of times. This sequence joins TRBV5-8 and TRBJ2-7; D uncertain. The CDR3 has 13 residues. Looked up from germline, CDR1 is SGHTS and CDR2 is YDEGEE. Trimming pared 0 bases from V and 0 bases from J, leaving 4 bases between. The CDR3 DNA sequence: TGTGCCAGCAGCTTGGCCGGCTCCTACGAGCAGTACTTC. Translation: CASSLAGSYEQYF.

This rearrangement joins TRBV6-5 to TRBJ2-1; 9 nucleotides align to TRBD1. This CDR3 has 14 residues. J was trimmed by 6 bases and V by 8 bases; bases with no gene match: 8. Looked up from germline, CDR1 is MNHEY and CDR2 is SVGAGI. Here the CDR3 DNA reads TGTGCCAGCTCCGGGACAGGGAATCCCAATGAGCAGTTCTTC. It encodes CASSGTGNPNEQFF.

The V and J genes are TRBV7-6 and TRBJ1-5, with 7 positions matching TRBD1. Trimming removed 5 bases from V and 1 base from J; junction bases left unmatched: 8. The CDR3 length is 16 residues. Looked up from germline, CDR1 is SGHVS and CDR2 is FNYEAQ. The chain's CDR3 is CASSPRQGWSNQPQHF. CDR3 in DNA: TGTGCCAGCAGCCCAAGACAGGGTTGGAGCAATCAGCCCCAGCATTTT.

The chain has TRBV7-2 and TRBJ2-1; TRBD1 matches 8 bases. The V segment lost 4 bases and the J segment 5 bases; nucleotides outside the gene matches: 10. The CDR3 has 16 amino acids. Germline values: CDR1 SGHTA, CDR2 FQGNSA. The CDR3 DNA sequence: TGTGCCAGCAGCTCCCGTCGGGGGACAGGAGACAATGAGCAGTTCTTC. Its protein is CASSSRRGTGDNEQFF.

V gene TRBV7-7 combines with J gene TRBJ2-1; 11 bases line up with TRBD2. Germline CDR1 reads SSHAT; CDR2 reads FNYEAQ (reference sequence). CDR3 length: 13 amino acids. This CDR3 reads CASRPSGGKEQFF. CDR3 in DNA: TGTGCTAGCCGGCCTAGCGGGGGGAAAGAGCAGTTCTTC.

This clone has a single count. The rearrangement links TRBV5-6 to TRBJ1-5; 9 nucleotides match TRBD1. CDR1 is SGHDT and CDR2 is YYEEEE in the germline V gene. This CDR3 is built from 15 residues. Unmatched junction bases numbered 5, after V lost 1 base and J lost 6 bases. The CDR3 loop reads CASSLKDRGGQPQHF. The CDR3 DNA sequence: TGTGCCAGCAGCTTGAAGGACAGGGGCGGTCAGCCCCAGCATTTT.